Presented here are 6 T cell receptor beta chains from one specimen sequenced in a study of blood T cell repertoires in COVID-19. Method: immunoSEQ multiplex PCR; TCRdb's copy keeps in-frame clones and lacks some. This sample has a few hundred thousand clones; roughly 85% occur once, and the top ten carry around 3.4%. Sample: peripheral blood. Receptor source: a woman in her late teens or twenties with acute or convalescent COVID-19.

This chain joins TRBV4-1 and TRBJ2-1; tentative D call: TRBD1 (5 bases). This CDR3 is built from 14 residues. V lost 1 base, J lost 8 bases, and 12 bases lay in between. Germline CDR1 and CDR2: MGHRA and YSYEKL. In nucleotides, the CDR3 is TGCGCCAGCAGCCAAGCCGCAGGGTACGATGAGCAGTTCTTC. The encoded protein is CASSQAAGYDEQFF.

This chain's CDR3 is CASSYRVEGGYTF. The CDR3 nucleotides are TGTGCCAGCAGCTACAGAGTCGAGGGTGGCTACACCTTC. The chain joins TRBV2 to TRBJ1-2; D is unresolved. This CDR3 is 13 amino acids long. CDR1 and CDR2 from the germline V gene are SNHLY and FYNNEI. Trimming left V 6 bases short and J 7 bases short, with 15 bases between.

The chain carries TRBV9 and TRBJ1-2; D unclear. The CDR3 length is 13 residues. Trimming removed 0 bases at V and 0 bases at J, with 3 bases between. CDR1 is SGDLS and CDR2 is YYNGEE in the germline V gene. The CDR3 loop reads CASSVAANYGYTF. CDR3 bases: TGTGCCAGCAGCGTAGCGGCTAACTATGGCTACACCTTC.

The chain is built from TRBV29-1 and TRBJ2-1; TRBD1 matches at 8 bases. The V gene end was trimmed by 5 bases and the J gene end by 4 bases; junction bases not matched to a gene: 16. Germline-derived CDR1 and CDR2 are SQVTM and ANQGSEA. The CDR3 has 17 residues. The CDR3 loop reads CSVYAPRGLARYNEQFF. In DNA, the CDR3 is TGCAGCGTTTATGCCCCCAGGGGGCTAGCGAGATACAATGAGCAGTTCTTC.

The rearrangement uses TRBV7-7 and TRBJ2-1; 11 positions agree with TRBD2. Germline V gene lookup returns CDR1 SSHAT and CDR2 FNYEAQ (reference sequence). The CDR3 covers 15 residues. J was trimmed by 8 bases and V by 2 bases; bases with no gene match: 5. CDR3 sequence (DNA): TGTGCCAGCAGCTTACAGCTAGCGGGAGGCCATGAGCAGTTCTTC. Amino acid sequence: CASSLQLAGGHEQFF.

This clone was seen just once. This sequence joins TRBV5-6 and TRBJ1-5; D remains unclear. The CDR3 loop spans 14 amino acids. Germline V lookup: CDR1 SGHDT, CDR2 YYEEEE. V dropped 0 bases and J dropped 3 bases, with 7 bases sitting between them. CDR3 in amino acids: CASSLGQVNQPQHF. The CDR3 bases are TGTGCCAGCAGCTTGGGACAAGTCAATCAGCCCCAGCATTTT.